The 31 T cell receptor beta chains below all came from one sample that was sequenced in a study of T cells in tuberculosis (dated by TCRdb to the late 2010s). Library construction relied on the immunoSEQ multiplex PCR assay. Drawn from immuneACCESS, this table holds only the in-frame rearrangements with V and J called that TCRdb kept. Clones are partly lost; checked studies trace under half to an unresolved V gene and leave the rest unexplained. This sample is represented by 9,500 to 12,000 clones; around 94% of them were singletons. 10% to 15% of the sample belongs to the ten largest clones. The sample consisted of PBMCs. These receptors were taken from an adult with tuberculosis.

The chain combines TRBV10-2 with TRBJ2-2, with D perhaps matching TRBD1 (5 bases). V shed 7 bases and J shed 6 bases, with 12 bases lying between them. In germline, CDR1 is WSHSY, CDR2 SAAADI. The CDR3 consists of 13 residues. The CDR3 bases are TGCGCCAGCAAGGCAGACAGCTCCGGGGAGCTGTTTTTT. Protein sequence: CASKADSSGELFF.

The rearrangement links TRBV25-1 to TRBJ1-2, with D possibly being TRBD1 (5 bases). Per the germline V gene, CDR1 is MGHDK and CDR2 is SYGVNS. This CDR3 region has 13 residues. Trimming took off 7 bases at V and 6 bases at J, with 15 bases between the two ends. The DNA of the CDR3 is TGTGCCAGCAACCAAGACAGAGTTAATGGCTACACCTTC. Residues: CASNQDRVNGYTF.

The chain has TRBV19 and TRBJ2-5; 7 positions agree with TRBD2. CDR1 and CDR2 (germline): LNHDA, SQIVND (reference sequence). J gave up 0 bases and V 3 bases, and 4 bases lay outside the gene matches. The CDR3 loop spans 15 amino acids. CDR3 in DNA: TGTGCCAGTAGTATGGGTCGGGGGGACCAAGAGACCCAGTACTTC. It codes for CASSMGRGDQETQYF.

This chain links TRBV5-5 with TRBJ2-3; no reliable D call. Trimming cost V 0 bases and J 4 bases, with 9 bases left between them. The CDR3 spans 14 residues. Germline-derived CDR1 and CDR2 are SGHKS and YYEKEE (reference sequence). CDR3 residues: CASSLGGGADTQYF. The CDR3 DNA sequence: TGTGCCAGCAGCTTGGGAGGCGGCGCAGATACGCAGTATTTT.

This chain joins TRBV19 and TRBJ2-7; no definite D call. The length of the CDR3 is 14 residues. Germline-derived CDR1 and CDR2 are LNHDA and SQIVND (reference sequence). V shed 1 base and J shed 4 bases, with 11 bases lying between them. CDR3 DNA: TGTGCCAGTAGTATAGGATCTACCGTTTACGAGCAGTACTTC. Translated: CASSIGSTVYEQYF.

This sequence joins TRBV5-4 and TRBJ2-7; D is perhaps TRBD2 (6 bases). CDR3 length: 16 amino acids. The V and J ends lost 4 bases and 3 bases respectively, with 20 bases between them. Germline V lookup: CDR1 SGHNT, CDR2 YYREEE (reference sequence). This CDR3 is CASSTLAGQRVYEQYF. CDR3 in DNA: TGTGCCAGCAGCACCCTGGCGGGGCAGCGAGTCTACGAGCAGTACTTC.

The chain is built from TRBV5-1 and TRBJ2-7, with D possibly matching TRBD1 (6 bases). The CDR3 spans 15 residues. V was cut by 7 bases and J by 4 bases, with 21 bases left in between. Germline values: CDR1 SGHRS, CDR2 YFSETQ. The CDR3 protein is CASDRDGGGSYEQYF. The DNA for the CDR3 is TGCGCCAGCGACCGTGATGGGGGCGGAAGTTACGAGCAGTACTTC. Together with reference TRBV5-1 and TRBJ2-7, the CDR3 gives the full variable domain: KAGVTQTPRYLIKTRGQQVTLSCSPISGHRSVSWYQQTPGQGLQFLFEYFSETQRNKGNFPGRFSGRQFSNSRSEMNVSTLELGDSALYLCASDRDGGGSYEQYFGPGTRLTVT.

The gene calls are TRBV7-7 and TRBJ2-5; D may be TRBD1 (6 bases). Germline-derived CDR1 and CDR2 are SSHAT and FNYEAQ (reference sequence). Deletions cut 4 bases from V and 5 bases from J, with 14 bases between. There are 14 residues in the CDR3. The CDR3 bases are TGTGCCAGCAGCTCCACGGACAGTACGGAGACCCAGTACTTC. Translation gives CASSSTDSTETQYF.

This clone has a single count. This sequence joins TRBV7-3 and TRBJ2-5; D may be TRBD2 (6 bases). Germline lookup yields CDR1 SGHTA and CDR2 FQGTGA. The CDR3 runs to 13 residues. The V and J ends lost 2 bases and 5 bases respectively, with 9 bases between them. The CDR3 bases are TGTGCCAGCAGCTTATACGCGGGGGAGACCCAGTACTTC. Amino acid sequence: CASSLYAGETQYF. Full variable domain (remainder filled in from reference TRBV7-3 and TRBJ2-5): GAGVSQTPSNKVTEKGKYVELRCDPISGHTALYWYRQSLGQGPEFLIYFQGTGAADDSGLPNDRFFAVRPEGSVSTLKIQRTERGDSAVYLCASSLYAGETQYFGPGTRLLVL.

This clone was observed a handful of times. This chain links TRBV29-1 with TRBJ2-2; unclear D gene. CDR3 length: 13 residues. CDR1 is SQVTM and CDR2 is ANQGSEA in the germline V gene. With 1 base removed from V and 4 bases from J, the gap between germline ends came to 7 bases. As DNA, the CDR3 is TGCAGCGTTGAAGGTATCTTCACCGGGGAGCTGTTTTTT. Translation gives CSVEGIFTGELFF.

The V call is TRBV11-2, the J call TRBJ2-1; maybe TRBD2 (5 bases). Trimming cost V 3 bases and J 1 base, with 13 bases left between them. This CDR3 is built from 16 residues. In germline, CDR1 is SGHAT, CDR2 FQNNGV. CDR3 protein: CASSLRGFGSYNEQFF. Written as DNA, the CDR3 is TGTGCCAGCAGCTTGCGCGGGTTCGGTTCCTACAATGAGCAGTTCTTC.

The chain couples TRBV10-2 to TRBJ2-3, with a tentative D call TRBD1 (5 bases). The CDR3 has 13 residues. Germline-derived CDR1 and CDR2 are WSHSY and SAAADI. V lost 8 bases and J 4 bases, leaving 13 bases between the germline ends. DNA for the CDR3: TGCGCCAGCCATACAGGTTGGCCAGATACGCAGTATTTT. It is translated as CASHTGWPDTQYF.

This rearrangement joins TRBV11-2 to TRBJ1-1, with D unclear. The ends were cut back, 3 bases at V and 4 bases at J, with 9 bases in the middle. Germline V gene sequence: CDR1 SGHAT, CDR2 FQNNGV. This CDR3 is 13 amino acids long. The CDR3 nucleotides read TGTGCCAGCAGCTTCGGTGCCGGCACTGAAGCTTTCTTT. This translates into CASSFGAGTEAFF.

The V gene is TRBV15, the J gene TRBJ2-5; TRBD1 aligns across 7 bases. The CDR3 extends over 15 amino acids. The junction had 4 bases not matched to a gene; V was cut back by 1 base and J by 2 bases. The germline V gene has CDR1 LNHNV and CDR2 YYDKDF (reference sequence). The CDR3 loop reads CATSRGDSVQETQYF. The CDR3 DNA is TGTGCCACCAGCAGAGGGGACAGCGTTCAAGAGACCCAGTACTTC.

The chain recombines TRBV6-1 with TRBJ1-1; D is possibly TRBD1 (6 bases). Trimming shortened V by 5 bases and J by 8 bases, and 6 bases separated the two germline ends. Germline CDR1 MNHNS, CDR2 SASEGT. This CDR3 comprises 10 residues. This chain's CDR3 is CASSTGEAFF. In DNA form, the CDR3 reads TGTGCCAGCAGTACAGGGGAAGCTTTCTTT.

V gene TRBV11-2 combines with J gene TRBJ1-1; tentatively, D is TRBD1 (5 bases). Germline assignment: CDR1 SGHAT and CDR2 FQNNGV. The CDR3 runs 17 residues. Between the trimmed V and J ends, which lost 1 base and 0 bases, there was a span of 15 bases. The CDR3 here is CASSLGTSPGMNTEAFF. CDR3 bases: TGTGCCAGCAGCTTAGGGACAAGCCCCGGAATGAACACTGAAGCTTTCTTT.

The chain's CDR3 is CASNEGDSGNTIYF. CDR3 DNA sequence: TGTGCCAGTAATGAGGGAGACTCTGGAAACACCATATATTTT. This chain connects TRBV6-1 to TRBJ1-3; D is unresolved. The CDR3 covers 14 residues. Trimming removed 9 bases from V and 0 bases from J, with 12 bases in between. Germline V gene data show CDR1 as MNHNS and CDR2 as SASEGT.

This chain links TRBV7-7 with TRBJ1-3, with a weak D call TRBD1 (5 bases). The V gene lost 5 bases and the J gene lost 9 bases, with 17 bases spanning the gap. The germline V gene encodes CDR1 SSHAT and CDR2 FNYEAQ (reference sequence). This CDR3 is built from 14 residues. As DNA, the CDR3 is TGTGCCAGCAGCCCGGGGGGACCTATCGGCACCATATATTTT. This sequence encodes CASSPGGPIGTIYF.

The chain employs TRBV12-5 and TRBJ2-2, with 10 bases aligning to TRBD2. The ends lost 0 bases at V and 1 base at J; junction bases unmatched: 11. There are 20 residues in the CDR3. The V gene's germline CDR1 is LGHNT and CDR2 FRNRAP. This chain's CDR3 is CASGLVAGQLAGGNTGELFF. The CDR3 DNA reads TGTGCTAGTGGTTTGGTAGCGGGACAGTTAGCGGGAGGGAACACCGGGGAGCTGTTTTTT.

The chain uses TRBV5-1 and TRBJ1-2, with TRBD1 matching over 8 bases. Germline values: CDR1 SGHRS, CDR2 YFSETQ. V shed 8 bases, J shed 6 bases, and the junction held 9 bases outside the gene matches. The CDR3 loop spans 13 amino acids. CDR3 region: CASKTGEENGYTF. In nucleotides, the CDR3 is TGCGCCAGTAAGACAGGGGAGGAGAATGGCTACACCTTC.

This chain links TRBV27 with TRBJ2-7; D is uncertain. This CDR3 comprises 13 residues. Germline V gives CDR1 MNHEY, CDR2 SMNVEV (reference sequence). V lost 5 bases to trimming and J lost 3 bases, with 11 bases between them. The CDR3 protein is CASSVNMNYEQYF. CDR3 bases: TGTGCCAGCAGTGTAAACATGAACTACGAGCAGTACTTC.

The genes are TRBV13 and TRBJ1-1; the match to TRBD1 covers 7 bases. The trim removed 5 bases at V and 8 bases at J, leaving 8 bases unmatched. Germline V gene sequence: CDR1 PRHDT, CDR2 FYEKMQ (reference sequence). The CDR3 has 13 residues. DNA for the CDR3: TGTGCCAGCAGCACCGGGACAGCCGGAGAAGCTTTCTTT. It codes for CASSTGTAGEAFF.

The chain is built from TRBV6-5 and TRBJ2-7, with 7 bases aligning to TRBD1. The CDR3 sequence is 15 residues long. The junction had 12 bases not matched to a gene; V was cut back by 8 bases and J by 2 bases. Germline CDR1 is MNHEY and CDR2 is SVGAGI. CDR3 in amino acids: CASQRSVQGTYEQYF. The CDR3 coding sequence is TGTGCCAGCCAAAGGTCGGTACAGGGGACCTACGAGCAGTACTTC.

The table lists this clone with a count of one. This rearrangement joins TRBV7-3 to TRBJ2-2; 7 bases fit TRBD2. V lost 4 bases to trimming and J lost 4 bases; unmatched junction nucleotides: 9. CDR1 and CDR2 from the germline V gene are SGHTA and FQGTGA. The CDR3 is made up of 16 amino acids. CDR3 residues: CASSSGRRGFTGELFF. DNA for the CDR3: TGTGCCAGCAGCTCCGGGAGGCGGGGGTTCACCGGGGAGCTGTTTTTT.

The genes are TRBV10-1 and TRBJ2-2, with a possible D match to TRBD2 (5 bases). The V end lost 11 bases, the J end lost 7 bases, and 20 bases lay between the germline ends. CDR1 and CDR2 (germline): WNHNN, SYGVQD (reference sequence). This CDR3 is built from 14 residues. CDR3 region: CARYVREWGGELFF. The DNA of the CDR3 is TGCGCCCGGTACGTTAGGGAGTGGGGCGGGGAGCTGTTTTTT.

The V and J genes are TRBV6-5 and TRBJ2-1; D is perhaps TRBD2 (5 bases). The CDR3 is made up of 12 amino acids. Trimming took off 2 bases at V and 6 bases at J, with 5 bases between the two ends. Germline assignment: CDR1 MNHEY and CDR2 SVGAGI. This chain's CDR3 is CASSYGGNEQFF. The DNA for the CDR3 is TGTGCCAGCAGTTACGGAGGCAATGAGCAGTTCTTC.

The chain employs TRBV9 and TRBJ1-2, with 10 nucleotides matching TRBD1. After removal of 3 bases from V and 6 bases from J, the junction contained 8 bases not matched to a gene. Germline V gene lookup returns CDR1 SGDLS and CDR2 YYNGEE. There are 15 residues in the CDR3. The CDR3 spells CASSATGGAGNGYTF. CDR3 in DNA: TGTGCCAGCAGCGCGACAGGGGGCGCGGGTAATGGCTACACCTTC.

This chain uses TRBV11-1 with TRBJ2-3; D possibly corresponds to TRBD2 (5 bases). This CDR3 has 16 amino acids. Germline-derived CDR1 and CDR2 are SGHAT and FQDESV (reference sequence). V was trimmed by 3 bases and J by 0 bases, leaving 13 bases between them. The CDR3 is CASSFPGRTSTDTQYF. The CDR3 DNA follows: TGTGCCAGCAGCTTCCCTGGCAGGACTAGCACAGATACGCAGTATTTT.

V usage is TRBV19 and J usage is TRBJ1-2, with D perhaps TRBD1 (6 bases). The CDR3 contains 14 residues. V shed 5 bases and J shed 3 bases, with 13 bases lying between them. Germline CDR1 is LNHDA and CDR2 is SQIVND (reference sequence). CDR3 region: CASSHTQGYYGYTF. CDR3 DNA: TGTGCCAGTAGTCATACTCAGGGGTACTATGGCTACACCTTC.

The J gene is TRBJ2-7, the V gene TRBV6-1, with D perhaps TRBD1 (5 bases). There are 13 residues in the CDR3. V was trimmed by 6 bases and J by 6 bases, leaving 15 bases between them. The V gene's germline CDR1 is MNHNS and CDR2 SASEGT. The CDR3 is CASSPSDNGEQYF. DNA of the CDR3: TGTGCCAGCAGCCCCTCGGACAATGGCGAGCAGTACTTC.

This chain links TRBV28 with TRBJ2-7, with 11 bases that match TRBD2. Germline V CDR1 and CDR2: MDHEN, SYDVKM. J was trimmed by 3 bases and V by 4 bases; bases with no gene match: 5. The length of the CDR3 is 15 residues. Written as DNA, the CDR3 is TGTGCCAGCAGTTATAATAGCGGGGGGGACTACGAGCAGTACTTC. Its translation: CASSYNSGGDYEQYF.